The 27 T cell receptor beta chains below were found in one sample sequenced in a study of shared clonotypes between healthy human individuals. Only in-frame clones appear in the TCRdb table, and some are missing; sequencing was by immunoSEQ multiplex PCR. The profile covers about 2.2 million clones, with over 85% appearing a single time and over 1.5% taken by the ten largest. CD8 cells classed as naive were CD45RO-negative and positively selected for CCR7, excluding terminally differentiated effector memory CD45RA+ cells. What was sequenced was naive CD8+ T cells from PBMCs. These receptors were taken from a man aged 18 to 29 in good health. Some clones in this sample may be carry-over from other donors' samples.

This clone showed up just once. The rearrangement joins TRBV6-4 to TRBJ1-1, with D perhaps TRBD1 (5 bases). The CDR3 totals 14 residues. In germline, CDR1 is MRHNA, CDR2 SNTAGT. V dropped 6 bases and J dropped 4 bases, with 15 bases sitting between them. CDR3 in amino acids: CASRAGGSGTEAFF. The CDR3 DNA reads TGTGCCAGCAGGGCTGGGGGGAGCGGCACTGAAGCTTTCTTT.

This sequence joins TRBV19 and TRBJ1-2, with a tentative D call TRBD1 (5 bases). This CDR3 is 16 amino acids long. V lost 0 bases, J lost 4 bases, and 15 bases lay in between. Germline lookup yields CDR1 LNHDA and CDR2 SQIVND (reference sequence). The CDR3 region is CASSIDLEEGRYGYTF. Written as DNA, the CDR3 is TGTGCCAGTAGTATAGATCTGGAGGAGGGACGCTATGGCTACACCTTC.

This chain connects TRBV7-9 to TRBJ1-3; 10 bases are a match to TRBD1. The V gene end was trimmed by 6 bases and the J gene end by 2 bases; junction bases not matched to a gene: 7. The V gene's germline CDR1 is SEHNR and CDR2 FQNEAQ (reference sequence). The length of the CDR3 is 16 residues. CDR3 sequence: CASRAGQGKAGNTIYF. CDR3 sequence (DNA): TGTGCCAGCAGGGCGGGACAGGGGAAGGCTGGAAACACCATATATTTT.

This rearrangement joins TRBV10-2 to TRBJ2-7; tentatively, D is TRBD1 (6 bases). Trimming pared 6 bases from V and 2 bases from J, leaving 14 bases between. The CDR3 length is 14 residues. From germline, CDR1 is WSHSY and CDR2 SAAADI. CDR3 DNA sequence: TGCGCCAGCAGCGAAGACAGGAGAACCTACGAGCAGTACTTC. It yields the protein CASSEDRRTYEQYF.

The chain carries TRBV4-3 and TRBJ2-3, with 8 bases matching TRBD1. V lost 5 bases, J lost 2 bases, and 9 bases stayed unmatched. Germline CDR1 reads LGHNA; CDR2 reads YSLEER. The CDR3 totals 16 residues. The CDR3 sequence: CASSTLTGEVTDTQYF. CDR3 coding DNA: TGCGCCAGCAGCACACTGACAGGGGAGGTCACAGATACGCAGTATTTT.

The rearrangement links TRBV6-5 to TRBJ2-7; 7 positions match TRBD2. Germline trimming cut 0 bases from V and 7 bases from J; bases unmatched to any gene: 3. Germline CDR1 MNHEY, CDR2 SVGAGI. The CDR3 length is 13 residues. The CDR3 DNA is TGTGCCAGCAGTTACTCCAGGCGGGGGGAGCAGTACTTC. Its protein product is CASSYSRRGEQYF.

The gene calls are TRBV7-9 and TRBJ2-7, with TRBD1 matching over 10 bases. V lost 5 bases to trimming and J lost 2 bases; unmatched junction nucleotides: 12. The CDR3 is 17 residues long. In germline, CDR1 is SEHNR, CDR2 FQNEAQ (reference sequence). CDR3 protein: CASSGGQGEEWPYEQYF. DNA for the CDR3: TGTGCCAGCAGCGGAGGACAGGGGGAGGAGTGGCCCTACGAGCAGTACTTC. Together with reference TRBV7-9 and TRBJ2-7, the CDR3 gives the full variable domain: DTGVSQNPRHKITKRGQNVTFRCDPISEHNRLYWYRQTLGQGPEFLTYFQNEAQLEKSRLLSDRFSAERPKGSFSTLEIQRTEQGDSAMYLCASSGGQGEEWPYEQYFGPGTRLTVT.

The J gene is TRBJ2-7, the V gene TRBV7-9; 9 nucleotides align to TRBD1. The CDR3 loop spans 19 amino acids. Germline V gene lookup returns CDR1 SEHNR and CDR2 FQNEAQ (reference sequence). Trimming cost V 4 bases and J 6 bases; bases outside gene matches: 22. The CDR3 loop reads CASSSRPGQGPDWVGEQYF. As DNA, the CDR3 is TGTGCCAGCAGCTCCCGCCCGGGACAGGGACCGGATTGGGTCGGCGAGCAGTACTTC.

CDR3 in amino acids: CASSFVGVSGELFF. CDR3 bases: TGTGCCAGCAGCTTTGTTGGGGTCAGCGGGGAGCTGTTTTTT. The chain is built from TRBV7-2 and TRBJ2-2; D gene unclear. The CDR3 is 14 amino acids. The ends were cut back, 3 bases at V and 7 bases at J, with 12 bases in the middle. Germline CDR1 reads SGHTA; CDR2 reads FQGNSA.

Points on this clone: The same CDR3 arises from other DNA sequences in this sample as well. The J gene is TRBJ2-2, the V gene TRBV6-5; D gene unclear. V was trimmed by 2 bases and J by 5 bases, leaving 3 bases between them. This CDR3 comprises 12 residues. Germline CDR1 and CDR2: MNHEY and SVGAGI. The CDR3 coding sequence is TGTGCCAGCAGTTACGGTACCGGGGAGCTGTTTTTT. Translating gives CASSYGTGELFF.

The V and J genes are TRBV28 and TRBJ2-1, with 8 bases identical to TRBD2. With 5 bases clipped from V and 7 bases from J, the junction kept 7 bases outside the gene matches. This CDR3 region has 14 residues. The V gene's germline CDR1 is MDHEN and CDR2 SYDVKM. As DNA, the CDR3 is TGTGCCAGCAGTCTAGCGGGCTCACTAAATGAGCAGTTCTTC. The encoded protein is CASSLAGSLNEQFF.

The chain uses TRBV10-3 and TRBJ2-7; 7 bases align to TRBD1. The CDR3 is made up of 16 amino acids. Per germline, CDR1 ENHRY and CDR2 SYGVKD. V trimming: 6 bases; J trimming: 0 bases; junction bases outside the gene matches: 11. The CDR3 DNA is TGTGCCATCAGCGATGCTCAAGGGGACAGCTCCTACGAGCAGTACTTC. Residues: CAISDAQGDSSYEQYF.

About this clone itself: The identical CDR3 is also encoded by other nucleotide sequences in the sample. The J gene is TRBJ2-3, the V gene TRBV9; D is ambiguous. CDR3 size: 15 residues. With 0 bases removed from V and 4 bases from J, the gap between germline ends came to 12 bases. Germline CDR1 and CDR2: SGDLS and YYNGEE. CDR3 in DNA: TGTGCCAGCAGCGTAGTGGGCCGCTCATCAGATACGCAGTATTTT. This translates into CASSVVGRSSDTQYF.

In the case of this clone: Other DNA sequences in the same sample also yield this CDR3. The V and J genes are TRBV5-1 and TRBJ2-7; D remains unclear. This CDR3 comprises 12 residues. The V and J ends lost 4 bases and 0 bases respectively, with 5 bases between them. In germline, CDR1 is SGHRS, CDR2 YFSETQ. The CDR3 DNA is TGCGCCAGCAGCGTTAACTCCTACGAGCAGTACTTC. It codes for CASSVNSYEQYF.

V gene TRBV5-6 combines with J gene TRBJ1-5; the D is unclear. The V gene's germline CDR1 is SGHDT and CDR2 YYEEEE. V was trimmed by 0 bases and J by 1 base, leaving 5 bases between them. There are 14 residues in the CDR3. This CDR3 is CASSLADSNQPQHF. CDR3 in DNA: TGTGCCAGCAGCTTGGCCGACAGCAATCAGCCCCAGCATTTT.

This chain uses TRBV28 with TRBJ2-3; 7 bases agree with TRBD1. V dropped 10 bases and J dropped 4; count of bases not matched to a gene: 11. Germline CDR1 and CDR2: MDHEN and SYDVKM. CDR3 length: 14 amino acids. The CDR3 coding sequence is TGTGCCACCTACAGGGGAAGTAGGGCAGATACGCAGTATTTT. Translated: CATYRGSRADTQYF.

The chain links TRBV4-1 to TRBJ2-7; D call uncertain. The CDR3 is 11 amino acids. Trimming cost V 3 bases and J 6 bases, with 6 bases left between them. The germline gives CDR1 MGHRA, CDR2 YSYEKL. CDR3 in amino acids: CASSHRFEQYF. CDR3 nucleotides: TGCGCCAGCAGCCATCGTTTCGAGCAGTACTTC.

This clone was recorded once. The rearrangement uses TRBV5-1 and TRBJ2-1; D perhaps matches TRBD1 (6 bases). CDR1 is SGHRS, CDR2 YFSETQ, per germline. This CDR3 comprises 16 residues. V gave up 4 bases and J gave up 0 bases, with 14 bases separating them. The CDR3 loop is CASSPGRGSSYNEQFF. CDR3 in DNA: TGCGCCAGCAGCCCGGGTAGGGGGAGCTCCTACAATGAGCAGTTCTTC. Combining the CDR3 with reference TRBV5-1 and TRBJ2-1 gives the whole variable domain KAGVTQTPRYLIKTRGQQVTLSCSPISGHRSVSWYQQTPGQGLQFLFEYFSETQRNKGNFPGRFSGRQFSNSRSEMNVSTLELGDSALYLCASSPGRGSSYNEQFFGPGTRLTVL.

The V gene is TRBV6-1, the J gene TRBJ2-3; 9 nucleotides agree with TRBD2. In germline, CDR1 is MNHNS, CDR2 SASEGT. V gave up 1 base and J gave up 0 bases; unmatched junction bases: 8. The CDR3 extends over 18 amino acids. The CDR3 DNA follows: TGTGCCAGCAGTGAAGTAGGTAGCGGGAGCAGTAGCACAGATACGCAGTATTTT. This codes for CASSEVGSGSSSTDTQYF.

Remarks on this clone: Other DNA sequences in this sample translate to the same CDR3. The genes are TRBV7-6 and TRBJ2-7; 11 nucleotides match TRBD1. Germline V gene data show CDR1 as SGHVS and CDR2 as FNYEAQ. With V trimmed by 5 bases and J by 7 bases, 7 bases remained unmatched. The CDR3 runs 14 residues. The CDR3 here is CASSPGTGGYEQYF. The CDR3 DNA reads TGTGCCAGCAGCCCAGGGACAGGGGGTTATGAGCAGTACTTC.

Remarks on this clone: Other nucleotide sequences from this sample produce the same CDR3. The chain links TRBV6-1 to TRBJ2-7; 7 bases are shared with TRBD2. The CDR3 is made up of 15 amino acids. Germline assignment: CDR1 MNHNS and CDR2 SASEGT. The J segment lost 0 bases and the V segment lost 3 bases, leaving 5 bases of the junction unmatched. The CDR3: CASSEGLLPSYEQYF. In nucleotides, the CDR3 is TGTGCCAGCAGTGAGGGACTACTTCCCTCCTACGAGCAGTACTTC.

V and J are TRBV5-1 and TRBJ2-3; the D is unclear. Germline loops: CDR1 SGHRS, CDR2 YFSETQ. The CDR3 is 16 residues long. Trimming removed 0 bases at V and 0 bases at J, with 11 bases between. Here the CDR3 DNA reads TGCGCCAGCAGCTTGGAACAGACCCTTAGCACAGATACGCAGTATTTT. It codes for CASSLEQTLSTDTQYF.

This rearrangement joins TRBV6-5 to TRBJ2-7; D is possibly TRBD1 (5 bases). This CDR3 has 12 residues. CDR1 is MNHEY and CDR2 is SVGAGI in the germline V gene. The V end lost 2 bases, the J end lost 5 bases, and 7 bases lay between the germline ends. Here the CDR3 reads CASSYNRNEQYF. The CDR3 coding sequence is TGTGCCAGCAGTTACAACAGGAACGAGCAGTACTTC.

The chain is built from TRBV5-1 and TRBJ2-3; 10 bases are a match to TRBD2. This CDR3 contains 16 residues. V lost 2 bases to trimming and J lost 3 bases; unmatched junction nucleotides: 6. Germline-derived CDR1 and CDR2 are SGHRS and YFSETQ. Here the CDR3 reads CASSLTSGVVTDTQYF. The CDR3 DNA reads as TGCGCCAGCAGCTTAACTAGCGGGGTAGTGACAGATACGCAGTATTTT.

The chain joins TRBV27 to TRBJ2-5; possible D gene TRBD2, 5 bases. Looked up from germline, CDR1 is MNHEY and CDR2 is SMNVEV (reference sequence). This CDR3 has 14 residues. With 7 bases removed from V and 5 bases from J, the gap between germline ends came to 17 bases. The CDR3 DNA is TGTGCCAGCACCGAGGGTGTAGGTCAGGAGACCCAGTACTTC. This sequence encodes CASTEGVGQETQYF.

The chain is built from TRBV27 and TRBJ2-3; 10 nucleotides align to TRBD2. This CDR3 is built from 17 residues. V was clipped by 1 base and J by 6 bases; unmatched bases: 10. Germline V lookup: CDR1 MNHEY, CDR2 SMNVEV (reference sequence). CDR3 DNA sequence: TGTGCCAGCAGTTTATTGTCTGTAGCGGGAGGTCCCGATACGCAGTATTTT. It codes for CASSLLSVAGGPDTQYF.

CDR3 sequence: CASSYGASSTDTQYF. CDR3 in DNA: TGTGCCAGCAGCTACGGGGCTAGTAGCACAGATACGCAGTATTTT. The chain joins TRBV7-8 to TRBJ2-3; D tentatively reads TRBD1 or TRBD2 (5 bases each). The ends were cut back, 4 bases at V and 0 bases at J, with 11 bases in the middle. There are 15 residues in the CDR3. Per germline, CDR1 SGHVS and CDR2 FQNEAQ.